One and the same sample provided the 2 T cell receptor beta chains below, sequenced in a study of response to subunit inactivated influenza vaccine. Using its own MiXCR run on the RT-PCR reads, TCRdb lists one record per CDR3 protein. The sample shows about 160,000 distinct CDR3 sequences, around 9.9% of them seen only once. This sample comprised non-naive T cells sorted from PBMCs, obtained 45 days after vaccination. The receptors shown here come from a man aged 45-60 years who received an inactivated influenza vaccine.

This clonotype was recorded at least ten times. This chain joins TRBV6-2 or TRBV6-3 and TRBJ2-7; the D gene is possibly TRBD1 (6 bases). With 4 bases removed from V and 4 bases from J, the gap between germline ends came to 35 bases. The CDR3 length is 21 residues. Germline V gives CDR1 MNHEY, CDR2 SVGEGT. CDR3 sequence reads: CASSSSWLYFTPGTTSYEQYF. The CDR3 DNA reads TGTGCCAGCAGTTCCTCCTGGTTGTATTTTACCCCCGGGACAACCTCATACGAGCAGTACTTC.

This clonotype was recorded at least ten times. This chain connects TRBV24-1 to TRBJ2-1; 9 bases fit TRBD2. V lost 3 bases, J lost 9 bases, and 5 bases stayed unmatched. Germline V lookup: CDR1 KGHDR, CDR2 SFDVKD. This CDR3 comprises 14 residues. This CDR3 is CATSDGGRASEQFF. The DNA for the CDR3 is TGTGCCACCAGTGATGGCGGGAGGGCCTCTGAGCAGTTCTTC.